The rows below give T cell receptor beta chains drawn from one sample of a study of T cell responses to AZD1222 COVID-19 vaccine. Measured with immunoSEQ multiplex PCR; TCRdb has only the in-frame clones, and not every one. The sample shows 150,000 or so clones, about 89% of them seen only once. Sequenced here: peripheral blood, sampled on day 0 of AZD1222 vaccination. The receptors were gathered from an adult in good health. Both conserved end residues are part of each CDR3. D genes are given only for firm matches. Not every row has a clone size; where given, it reads once, few, many or a size class.

d_call	cdr3_length	clone_size	v_call	j_call	cdr3_aa	cdr3_nt
TRBD1	16	NA	TRBV18	TRBJ1-1	CASSPGQGRGNTEAFF	TGTGCCAGCTCACCGGGACAGGGGCGGGGGAACACTGAAGCTTTCTTT
NA	14	NA	TRBV5-6	TRBJ1-1	CASRLRGLNTEAFF	TGTGCCAGCAGACTCAGGGGATTGAACACTGAAGCTTTCTTT
TRBD1	15	NA	TRBV15	TRBJ2-1	CATSRGTGVGNEQFF	TGTGCCACCAGCAGGGGGACAGGGGTAGGCAATGAGCAGTTCTTC
TRBD1	15	NA	TRBV9	TRBJ2-6	CASSVVGQGAIVLTF	TGTGCCAGCAGCGTAGTTGGACAGGGGGCCATAGTCCTGACTTTC
NA	14	NA	TRBV7-5	TRBJ1-1	CARSLGGGNTEAFF	TGTGCCAGAAGCTTAGGTGGGGGGAACACTGAAGCTTTCTTT
NA	15	NA	TRBV29-1	TRBJ2-1	CSVEALQVRYNEQFF	TGCAGCGTTGAAGCCCTCCAGGTACGGTACAATGAGCAGTTCTTC
NA	13	once	TRBV9	TRBJ1-5	CASSSTVNQPQHF	TGTGCCAGCAGCTCGACTGTTAATCAGCCCCAGCATTTT
NA	12	NA	TRBV6-2/TRBV6-3	TRBJ2-1	CASSLAENEQFF	TGTGCCAGCAGTTTAGCGGAAAATGAGCAGTTCTTC
TRBD1	19	NA	TRBV5-3	TRBJ2-6	CARSPPREQGLNGANVLTF	TGTGCCAGAAGTCCACCACGGGAACAGGGGCTAAACGGGGCCAACGTCCTGACTTTC
TRBD2	18	NA	TRBV11-2	TRBJ2-1	CASSSRGGSGRYFNEQFF	TGTGCCAGCAGCTCCAGGGGGGGTAGCGGGAGGTATTTCAATGAGCAGTTCTTC
NA	12	NA	TRBV10-3	TRBJ1-1	CAISLGNTEAFF	TGTGCCATCAGCTTGGGGAACACTGAAGCTTTCTTT
NA	14	NA	TRBV7-9	TRBJ1-5	CASSSRGGDQPQHF	TGTGCCAGCAGCTCCCGGGGAGGGGATCAGCCCCAGCATTTT
NA	13	NA	TRBV27	TRBJ1-1	CASSFRGPTEAFF	TGTGCCAGCAGTTTCAGAGGGCCCACTGAAGCTTTCTTT
NA	13	NA	TRBV20-1	TRBJ2-3	CSASGGAADTQYF	TGCAGTGCTAGTGGAGGCGCGGCAGATACGCAGTATTTT
TRBD1	14	NA	TRBV19	TRBJ1-5	CASTTGASNQPQHF	TGTGCCAGTACCACAGGGGCAAGCAATCAGCCCCAGCATTTT
NA	10	NA	TRBV29-1	TRBJ1-2	CSDRTYGYTF	TGCAGCGATCGGACATATGGCTACACCTTC
TRBD2	12	NA	TRBV19	TRBJ2-1	CATQRGGNEQFF	TGTGCCACTCAGCGGGGGGGCAATGAGCAGTTCTTC
NA	11	NA	TRBV11-1	TRBJ2-3	CASSPGDTQYF	TGTGCCAGCAGCCCAGGGGATACGCAGTATTTT
NA	16	NA	TRBV4-2	TRBJ2-1	CASSQDMLKPDNEQFF	TGTGCCAGCAGCCAAGATATGCTAAAGCCCGACAATGAGCAGTTCTTC
TRBD2	17	once	TRBV7-8	TRBJ2-5	CASSLWKRTSGGETQYF	TGTGCCAGCAGCTTATGGAAACGGACTAGCGGGGGTGAGACCCAGTACTTC
NA	12	once	TRBV9	TRBJ2-7	CASSGDSPEQYF	TGTGCCAGCAGCGGAGATTCCCCAGAGCAGTACTTC
TRBD1	15	NA	TRBV27	TRBJ1-2	CASSLMQGASGGYTF	TGTGCCAGCAGTTTAATGCAGGGGGCTTCTGGTGGCTACACCTTC
NA	16	NA	TRBV19	TRBJ1-5	CASSIVGVGSNQPQHF	TGTGCCAGTAGTATAGTAGGGGTTGGAAGCAATCAGCCCCAGCATTTT
TRBD1	14	few	TRBV6-5	TRBJ2-3	CASSPGGNTDTQYF	TGTGCCAGCAGTCCAGGGGGAAATACAGATACGCAGTATTTT
TRBD2	15	once	TRBV6-5	TRBJ2-1	CASSQSGGSYNEQFF	TGTGCCAGCAGTCAGAGCGGGGGATCCTACAATGAGCAGTTCTTC
TRBD1	14	NA	TRBV7-8	TRBJ2-2	CASSSWTGVWELFF	TGTGCCAGCAGCTCGTGGACAGGAGTATGGGAGCTGTTTTTT